What follows are 19 T cell receptor beta chains derived from one specimen sequenced in a study of T-cell memory formation after mild COVID-19. TCRdb ran MiXCR on the 5' RACE reads and lists one entry per CDR3 protein. Of approximately 150,000 distinct CDR3 sequences listed, roughly 15% were seen once; the top ten hold 13% to 15%. The source material was PBMCs or a T cell subset sorted from them (not recorded which). The receptors were sampled from an adult woman who had mild COVID-19 (a few samples of this study predate the infection). Cell type and time point are not known.

The J gene is TRBJ2-2, the V gene TRBV2; D is undetermined. This CDR3 region has 14 residues. V shed 2 bases and J shed 0 bases, with 4 bases lying between them. Per germline, CDR1 SNHLY and CDR2 FYNNEI. CDR3 amino acids: CASSEITNTGELFF. The DNA for the CDR3 is TGTGCCAGCAGTGAAATCACGAACACCGGGGAGCTGTTTTTT.

The V and J genes are TRBV25-1 and TRBJ1-4; 9 positions match TRBD1. Germline V CDR1 and CDR2: MGHDK, SYGVNS. The CDR3 spans 14 residues. Trimming took 5 bases from V and 8 from J; bases not matched to a gene: 6. The CDR3 nucleotides read TGTGCCAGCAGTCCACAGGGGGCTGGCGAAAAACTGTTTTTT. Translated: CASSPQGAGEKLFF.

This clonotype was seen a few times. This sequence joins TRBV27 and TRBJ2-1, with D unclear. CDR3 size: 15 residues. V was shortened by 3 bases and J by 0 bases, with 9 bases between the two germline ends. Germline CDR1 is MNHEY and CDR2 is SMNVEV (reference sequence). The CDR3 is CASSFVASSYNEQFF. CDR3 nucleotides: TGTGCCAGCAGTTTCGTGGCTAGCTCCTACAATGAGCAGTTCTTC.

This clonotype was found a few times. The gene calls are TRBV7-6 and TRBJ2-1, with D tentatively TRBD2 (5 bases). This CDR3 contains 13 residues. CDR1 SGHVS and CDR2 FNYEAQ come from the germline V gene. The V end lost 5 bases, the J end lost 5 bases, and 10 bases lay between the germline ends. The CDR3 protein is CASSVTRDNEQFF. Written as DNA, the CDR3 is TGTGCCAGCAGCGTTACTAGGGACAATGAGCAGTTCTTC.

This clonotype has just a few counts. The chain combines TRBV4-1 with TRBJ2-5; perhaps TRBD2 as D (5 bases). The CDR3 consists of 13 residues. V was clipped by 1 base and J by 5 bases, with 8 bases between them. CDR1 MGHRA and CDR2 YSYEKL come from the germline V gene. CDR3 loop: CASSQGGWETQYF. The CDR3, as DNA: TGCGCCAGCAGCCAAGGAGGGTGGGAGACCCAGTACTTC.

The rearrangement uses TRBV12-3 or TRBV12-4 and TRBJ2-6; TRBD1 matches 7 bases. V lost 6 bases, J lost 0 bases, and 14 bases stayed unmatched. The CDR3 covers 19 residues. The chain's CDR3 is CASSTLSRGLLSGANVLTF. CDR3 nucleotides: TGTGCCAGCAGCACCCTCTCTAGGGGGCTCCTCTCTGGGGCCAACGTCCTGACTTTC.

The V gene is TRBV5-1, the J gene TRBJ2-7, with D possibly being TRBD1 or TRBD2 (5 bases each). Germline-derived CDR1 and CDR2 are SGHRS and YFSETQ. This CDR3 is built from 12 residues. Between the trimmed V and J ends, which lost 2 bases and 13 bases, there was a span of 16 bases. This chain's CDR3 is CASSFTGTDPYF. CDR3 sequence (DNA): TGCGCCAGCAGCTTCACTGGGACCGACCCCTACTTC. The complete variable domain, with remaining parts taken from reference TRBV5-1 and TRBJ2-7, reads KAGVTQTPRYLIKTRGQQVTLSCSPISGHRSVSWYQQTPGQGLQFLFEYFSETQRNKGNFPGRFSGRQFSNSRSEMNVSTLELGDSALYLCASSFTGTDPYFGPGTRLTVT.

This chain links TRBV3-1 with TRBJ2-3; TRBD1 or TRBD2 may be the D gene (5 bases each). CDR3 length equals 14 residues. CDR1 and CDR2 from the germline V gene are LGHDT and YNNKEL (reference sequence). V lost 9 bases and J lost 0, with 13 bases in between. The CDR3 protein is CASGKGPSTDTQYF. CDR3 nucleotides: TGTGCCAGTGGGAAGGGACCTAGCACAGATACGCAGTATTTT.

The genes are TRBV4-1 and TRBJ2-1, with 12 bases matching TRBD2. This CDR3 is 16 amino acids long. J lost 5 bases, V lost 3 bases, and 5 bases had no gene match. Germline lookup yields CDR1 MGHRA and CDR2 YSYEKL. The CDR3 loop is CASSHLLAGGDNEQFF. DNA of the CDR3: TGCGCCAGCAGCCACCTGCTAGCGGGGGGGGACAATGAGCAGTTCTTC.

This chain links TRBV4-1 with TRBJ2-1; 10 nucleotides match TRBD1. The CDR3 is made up of 15 amino acids. CDR1 MGHRA and CDR2 YSYEKL come from the germline V gene. The junction had 5 bases not matched to a gene; V was cut back by 5 bases and J by 4 bases. The CDR3 loop is CASSFGQGEYNEQFF. The CDR3 nucleotides read TGCGCCAGCAGCTTTGGACAGGGGGAATACAATGAGCAGTTCTTC.

As concerns this clonotype: This may be a read error: a much more frequent sequence differs by one nucleotide. Lacking the conserved final phenylalanine or tryptophan, this CDR3 likely reflects a read error. The chain is built from TRBV7-3 and TRBJ2-7; 7 bases are a match to TRBD2. The CDR3 covers 14 residues. Unmatched junction bases numbered 10, after V lost 6 bases and J lost 5 bases. Looked up from germline, CDR1 is SGHTA and CDR2 is FQGTGA. The CDR3 spells CASSPGAGVHEQYL. The CDR3 DNA is TGTGCCAGCAGTCCCGGTGCGGGGGTCCACGAGCAGTACTTA.

This clonotype was picked up a small number of times. The chain employs TRBV2 and TRBJ1-2; TRBD1 agrees at 10 bases. This CDR3 contains 15 residues. The J segment lost 2 bases and the V segment lost 7 bases, leaving 7 bases of the junction unmatched. Germline CDR1 SNHLY, CDR2 FYNNEI. The CDR3 loop reads CASTGQGGSNYGYTF. CDR3 nucleotide sequence: TGTGCCAGCACCGGACAGGGGGGTAGCAACTATGGCTACACCTTC.

V and J are TRBV27 and TRBJ2-1, with TRBD2 matching over 8 bases. The V and J ends lost 6 bases and 8 bases, in that order; junction bases with no gene match: 6. There are 13 residues in the CDR3. Germline values: CDR1 MNHEY, CDR2 SMNVEV (reference sequence). This CDR3 reads CASRAGAVDEQFF. The CDR3 bases are TGTGCCAGCAGAGCGGGAGCGGTAGATGAGCAGTTCTTC.

In this sample, this clonotype turned up a few times. The rearrangement uses TRBV19 and TRBJ1-1, with TRBD1 as a possible D gene (6 bases). The CDR3 extends over 16 amino acids. V was cut by 1 base and J by 0 bases, with 12 bases left in between. In germline, CDR1 is LNHDA, CDR2 SQIVND (reference sequence). CDR3 protein: CASSIGKGGMNTEAFF. The CDR3 DNA sequence: TGTGCCAGTAGTATAGGAAAGGGGGGGATGAACACTGAAGCTTTCTTT. The full variable domain, its missing parts supplied by reference TRBV19 and TRBJ1-1, is DGGITQSPKYLFRKEGQNVTLSCEQNLNHDAMYWYRQDPGQGLRLIYYSQIVNDFQKGDIAEGYSVSREKKESFPLTVTSAQKNPTAFYLCASSIGKGGMNTEAFFGQGTRLTVV.

This clonotype was seen more than once but under ten times. The chain links TRBV2 to TRBJ2-5; 15 positions agree with TRBD2. V gave up 6 bases and J gave up 0 bases; unmatched junction bases: 5. The CDR3 covers 17 residues. The germline CDR1 and CDR2 sequences are SNHLY and FYNNEI. In nucleotides, the CDR3 is TGTGCCAGCAGGCCGGGACTAGCGGGGGGCCACCAAGAGACCCAGTACTTC. Residues: CASRPGLAGGHQETQYF.

V usage is TRBV2 and J usage is TRBJ2-4; TRBD1 aligns across 7 bases. This CDR3 has 15 residues. Germline assignment: CDR1 SNHLY and CDR2 FYNNEI. Trimming cost V 3 bases and J 0 bases; bases outside gene matches: 2. CDR3 residues: CASSEDRLAKNIQYF. The DNA for the CDR3 is TGTGCCAGCAGTGAGGACAGGCTAGCCAAAAACATTCAGTACTTC.

This clonotype occurred a few times. This chain connects TRBV10-2 to TRBJ2-1; 9 nucleotides match TRBD1. The CDR3 totals 23 residues. Unmatched junction bases numbered 26, after V lost 3 bases and J lost 2 bases. Germline V CDR1 and CDR2: WSHSY, SAAADI. The DNA for the CDR3 is TGCGCCAGCAGTGAACCGGGACAGTGGGTGGACAGGGGTTTCAAATTTACCTACAATGAGCAGTTCTTC. Translating gives CASSEPGQWVDRGFKFTYNEQFF.

This rearrangement joins TRBV5-1 to TRBJ1-2, with unresolved D. Germline V gene data show CDR1 as SGHRS and CDR2 as YFSETQ. There are 16 residues in the CDR3. V was shortened by 1 base and J by 0 bases, with 13 bases between the two germline ends. CDR3 sequence reads: CASSLTGGGTNYGYTF. CDR3 DNA sequence: TGCGCCAGCAGCTTGACCGGTGGTGGTACTAACTATGGCTACACCTTC.

This clonotype was detected a few times. This chain joins TRBV20-1 and TRBJ2-3; TRBD2 is a possible D gene (5 bases). Trimming took 0 bases from V and 0 from J, leaving 10 bases between them. There are 15 residues in the CDR3. Germline lookup yields CDR1 DFQATT and CDR2 SNEGSKA (reference sequence). The CDR3 DNA reads as TGCAGTGCTAGAGAACGGGGATCTAGCACAGATACGCAGTATTTT. Encoded protein: CSARERGSSTDTQYF.